Shown below are 16 T cell receptor beta chains from a single sample sequenced in a study of blood T cell repertoires in COVID-19. Sequencing used immunoSEQ multiplex PCR; TCRdb keeps in-frame clones, though not all of them. The sample has 110,000 or so clones, approximately 85% seen once. Material: peripheral blood. These receptors originate from a woman aged 55-70 years with COVID-19, enrolled during active disease.

The chain joins TRBV6-5 to TRBJ2-5, with 7 bases fitting TRBD1. Losses at the gene ends were 6 bases for V and 5 bases for J; bases not matched to a gene: 9. The CDR3 runs 14 residues. Germline V gives CDR1 MNHEY, CDR2 SVGAGI. The CDR3 is CASSTGQEQETQYF. The DNA of the CDR3 is TGTGCCAGCAGCACAGGACAGGAACAGGAGACCCAGTACTTC.

This clone occurred a few times. This chain uses TRBV5-6 with TRBJ1-1; TRBD1 matches 9 bases. The CDR3 has 14 amino acids. The germline gives CDR1 SGHDT, CDR2 YYEEEE. Germline trimming cut 5 bases from V and 1 base from J; bases unmatched to any gene: 3. The CDR3 here is CASRTGGENTEAFF. DNA for the CDR3: TGTGCCAGCAGGACAGGGGGAGAGAACACTGAAGCTTTCTTT. The full variable domain, its missing parts supplied by reference TRBV5-6 and TRBJ1-1, is DAGVTQSPTHLIKTRGQQVTLRCSPKSGHDTVSWYQQALGQGPQFIFQYYEEEERQRGNFPDRFSGHQFPNYSSELNVNALLLGDSALYLCASRTGGENTEAFFGQGTRLTVV.

CDR3 in DNA: TGTGCCTGGAGGGCAGGGTCCTACGAGCAGTACTTC. It encodes CAWRAGSYEQYF. The chain joins TRBV30 to TRBJ2-7; a possible D gene is TRBD1 (5 bases). Germline V gene sequence: CDR1 GTSNPN, CDR2 SVGIG (reference sequence). This CDR3 is 12 amino acids long. The V end lost 3 bases, the J end lost 1 base, and 7 bases lay between the germline ends. The full variable domain, in which reference TRBV30 and TRBJ2-7 provide the parts outside the CDR3, is SQTIHQWPATLVQPVGSPLSLECTVEGTSNPNLYWYRQAAGRGLQLLFYSVGIGQISSEVPQNLSASRPQDRQFILSSKKLLLSDSGFYLCAWRAGSYEQYFGPGTRLTVT.

The table lists this clone with a count of one. This chain joins TRBV10-3 and TRBJ2-5; TRBD2 is a possible D gene (6 bases). Germline CDR1 ENHRY, CDR2 SYGVKD. This CDR3 contains 14 residues. V dropped 3 bases and J dropped 5 bases, with 13 bases sitting between them. The CDR3 DNA is TGTGCCATCAGTGAACCGGGACTCCGGGAGACCCAGTACTTC. Amino acid sequence: CAISEPGLRETQYF.

The V gene is TRBV10-1, the J gene TRBJ1-1; D unclear. This CDR3 comprises 13 residues. Trimming stripped 6 bases from V and 0 bases from J, with 8 bases between. CDR1 is WNHNN and CDR2 is SYGVQD in the germline V gene (reference sequence). In nucleotides, the CDR3 is TGCGCCAGCAGGCCCGCGATGAACACTGAAGCTTTCTTT. Translated, it gives CASRPAMNTEAFF.

Written as DNA, the CDR3 is TGTGCCAGCAGCTTAGCGGACACCGGTTTGGGAAATTCACCCCTCCACTTT. It encodes CASSLADTGLGNSPLHF. The V and J genes are TRBV7-8 and TRBJ1-6; D may be TRBD1 (5 bases). Germline CDR1 reads SGHVS; CDR2 reads FQNEAQ. CDR3 length: 17 amino acids. The V and J ends lost 0 bases and 7 bases respectively, with 16 bases between them.

The genes are TRBV2 and TRBJ1-1; D ambiguous. V was trimmed by 4 bases and J by 2 bases, leaving 8 bases between them. Germline loops: CDR1 SNHLY, CDR2 FYNNEI. The CDR3 totals 13 residues. The DNA of the CDR3 is TGTGCCAGCAGTGTTTCGGTAAACACTGAAGCTTTCTTT. As protein: CASSVSVNTEAFF.

V is TRBV27 and J is TRBJ2-3; the D is unclear. The germline CDR1 and CDR2 sequences are MNHEY and SMNVEV (reference sequence). The V end lost 5 bases, the J end lost 2 bases, and 2 bases lay between the germline ends. The CDR3 contains 11 residues. The CDR3 loop is CASSHTDTQYF. In DNA form, the CDR3 reads TGTGCCAGCAGTCACACAGATACGCAGTATTTT.

Turning to this clone: The same CDR3 is also encoded by other DNA sequences in this sample. V gene TRBV5-1 combines with J gene TRBJ2-1; 12 bases fit TRBD2. Germline V gene data show CDR1 as SGHRS and CDR2 as YFSETQ. V lost 4 bases and J lost 7; bases outside the gene matches: 3. The CDR3 totals 14 residues. CDR3 in DNA: TGCGCCAGCAGCCTAGCGGGGGGGCATAATGAGCAGTTCTTC. It encodes CASSLAGGHNEQFF.

The chain links TRBV10-3 to TRBJ1-3; D gene ambiguous. Trimming removed 8 bases from V and 3 bases from J, with 8 bases in between. The CDR3 contains 12 residues. Germline V gives CDR1 ENHRY, CDR2 SYGVKD. The DNA for the CDR3 is TGTGCCATCCGGGAAGGTGGAAACACCATATATTTT. It yields the protein CAIREGGNTIYF.

V gene TRBV28 combines with J gene TRBJ2-7, with D hard to call. The CDR3 contains 10 residues. Per the germline V gene, CDR1 is MDHEN and CDR2 is SYDVKM. Trimming cost V 6 bases and J 3 bases, with 3 bases left between them. DNA of the CDR3: TGTGCCAGCAGCGGCTACGAGCAGTACTTC. It specifies CASSGYEQYF.

This chain connects TRBV28 to TRBJ2-7; TRBD1 might be the D (6 bases). CDR1 and CDR2 from the germline V gene are MDHEN and SYDVKM. The CDR3 runs 14 residues. Trimming pared 5 bases from V and 5 bases from J, leaving 16 bases between. The CDR3 is CASSLRGKFNEQYF. The CDR3 nucleotides read TGTGCCAGCAGTCTCAGGGGTAAATTCAACGAGCAGTACTTC.

This clone appeared once. This chain's CDR3 is CASPRLSDTGELFF. Written as DNA, the CDR3 is TGTGCCAGCCCCCGGCTGTCTGACACCGGGGAGCTGTTTTTT. The chain links TRBV4-2 to TRBJ2-2; D gene uncertain. This CDR3 is built from 14 residues. Trimming pared 8 bases from V and 3 bases from J, leaving 13 bases between. Germline V gene lookup returns CDR1 LGHNA and CDR2 YNFKEQ.

CDR3 residues: CASSQEVGVSGNTIYF. DNA of the CDR3: TGCGCCAGCAGCCAAGAGGTGGGAGTCTCTGGAAACACCATATATTTT. V is TRBV4-1 and J is TRBJ1-3; D unresolved. Trimming cost V 0 bases and J 0 bases, with 9 bases left between them. The CDR3 runs 16 residues. In germline, CDR1 is MGHRA, CDR2 YSYEKL.

There are a few counts of this clone. The gene calls are TRBV6-1 and TRBJ1-1, with 8 bases matching TRBD1. V lost 1 base and J lost 11; bases outside the gene matches: 9. CDR3 size: 14 residues. From germline, CDR1 is MNHNS and CDR2 SASEGT. CDR3 amino acids: CASSEVTGGLVAFF. The CDR3 DNA is TGTGCCAGCAGTGAAGTTACAGGGGGGTTAGTCGCTTTCTTT.

The rearrangement links TRBV7-3 to TRBJ1-1; a weak D match, TRBD1 (6 bases). CDR1 is SGHTA, CDR2 FQGTGA, per germline. This CDR3 comprises 13 residues. V dropped 4 bases and J dropped 10 bases, with 16 bases sitting between them. The CDR3 reads CASSSHRDGVAFF. In DNA, the CDR3 is TGTGCCAGCAGCTCTCACAGGGACGGTGTAGCTTTCTTT.